The rows below give T cell receptor beta chains drawn from one sample of a study of T-cell memory formation after mild COVID-19. TCRdb ran MiXCR on the 5' RACE reads and lists one entry per CDR3 protein. The data hold about 470,000 distinct CDR3 sequences, with approximately 18% observed a single time. Sequenced: PBMCs or a T cell subset sorted from them (not recorded which). The receptor set was obtained from an adult woman who had mild COVID-19 (a few samples of this study predate the infection). Cell type and time point are not known. The CDR3 runs from the conserved cysteine through the conserved F or W. The D gene is left open where the match is weak. The size entry is marked missing in some rows and otherwise reads once, few, many or a size class.

V	J	D	size	CDR3	DNA
TRBV23-1	TRBJ2-7	-	few	CASGSEGDYEQYF	TGCGCCAGCGGTTCGGAGGGGGACTACGAGCAGTACTTC
TRBV4-1	TRBJ2-1	-	-	CASSQGVTAPYNEQFF	TGCGCCAGCAGCCAGGGCGTAACTGCGCCCTACAATGAGCAGTTCTTC
TRBV29-1	TRBJ2-1	-	-	CSVEKAYNEQFF	TGCAGCGTTGAAAAGGCCTACAATGAGCAGTTCTTC
TRBV18	TRBJ2-5	TRBD2	-	CASSLPPPDTSGRTQETQYF	TGTGCCAGCTCACTTCCTCCACCGGATACTAGCGGGAGGACCCAAGAGACCCAGTACTTC
TRBV12-3/TRBV12-4	TRBJ2-7	TRBD1	many	CASSLRDRGYEQYF	TGTGCCAGCAGTCTCCGGGACAGGGGTTACGAGCAGTACTTC
TRBV4-3	TRBJ2-1	TRBD2	many	CASSQDHPGTSGIDEQFF	TGCGCCAGCAGCCAAGATCATCCAGGGACTAGCGGGATCGATGAGCAGTTCTTC
TRBV7-6	TRBJ2-7	-	few	CASSLAPRSTWSYEQYF	TGTGCCAGCAGCTTAGCGCCCCGGTCAACCTGGAGTTACGAGCAGTACTTC
TRBV6-2/TRBV6-3	TRBJ2-7	TRBD2	few	CASSLPQGRAREQYF	TGTGCCAGCAGTTTACCGCAAGGGAGGGCTCGCGAGCAGTACTTC
TRBV4-1	TRBJ2-1	-	few	CASSQGSPEGGNEQFF	TGCGCCAGCAGCCAAGGGTCCCCGGAGGGTGGCAATGAGCAGTTCTTC
TRBV7-2	TRBJ2-3	-	few	CASSLQSLRQRGTDTQYF	TGTGCCAGCAGCTTACAGAGCTTGAGGCAACGCGGCACAGATACGCAGTATTTT
TRBV7-8	TRBJ2-1	-	-	CASSLLGTYSNEQFF	TGTGCCAGCAGCCTCCTGGGGACCTATAGTAATGAGCAGTTCTTC
TRBV29-1	TRBJ2-7	TRBD2	few	CSVARTSGSYEQYF	TGCAGCGTTGCCCGGACTAGCGGCTCCTACGAGCAGTACTTC
TRBV5-6	TRBJ2-3	TRBD2	few	CASSFPSGGADTQYF	TGTGCCAGCAGCTTTCCTAGCGGGGGGGCAGATACGCAGTATTTT
TRBV4-2	TRBJ2-7	-	few	CASSHPGQSYEQYF	TGTGCCAGCAGCCACCCAGGTCAGTCCTACGAGCAGTACTTC
TRBV5-4	TRBJ1-2	-	-	CASSPSPGHGYTF	TGTGCCAGCAGCCCCTCCCCTGGCCATGGCTACACCTTC
TRBV29-1	TRBJ1-2	-	few	CSVAQGNYGYTF	TGCAGCGTTGCACAGGGAAACTATGGCTACACCTTC
TRBV29-1	TRBJ2-3	TRBD2	-	CSVEWAGGYTDTQYF	TGCAGCGTTGAATGGGCGGGAGGGTACACAGATACGCAGTATTTT
TRBV9	TRBJ1-2	TRBD1	few	CASSSRGQGAYGYTF	TGTGCCAGCAGCTCCCGAGGGCAGGGGGCCTATGGCTACACCTTC
TRBV20-1	TRBJ1-5	-	few	CSASGYSNQPQHF	TGCAGTGCCTCAGGGTATAGCAATCAGCCCCAGCATTTT
TRBV5-5	TRBJ2-2	-	many	CASSLMLFLQTGELFF	TGTGCCAGCAGCTTGATGCTCTTTCTCCAGACCGGGGAGCTGTTTTTT
TRBV5-8	TRBJ2-1	-	many	CASSLGSGGYNEQFF	TGTGCCAGCAGCTTGGGGAGCGGAGGCTACAATGAGCAGTTCTTC
TRBV5-1	TRBJ2-3	TRBD1	-	CASSSTGDPTDTQYF	TGCGCCAGCAGCTCTACAGGGGACCCCACAGATACGCAGTATTTT
TRBV25-1	TRBJ1-1	-	-	CASSEWGGRTEAFF	TGTGCCAGCAGTGAATGGGGGGGTCGGACTGAAGCTTTCTTT
TRBV24-1	TRBJ1-1	-	-	CATSDSGAATEAFF	TGTGCCACCAGTGATTCCGGGGCTGCCACTGAAGCTTTCTTT
TRBV7-9	TRBJ2-7	-	-	CASSGMTGLFYEQYF	TGTGCCAGCAGCGGAATGACAGGATTATTCTACGAGCAGTACTTC
TRBV7-8	TRBJ2-3	-	-	CASSRRGRQGVKGDTQYF	TGTGCCAGCAGCCGCCGGGGGCGACAGGGAGTCAAGGGAGATACGCAGTATTTT
TRBV12-3/TRBV12-4	TRBJ2-5	-	-	CASCSRVGEETQYF	TGTGCCAGCTGCAGCCGGGTAGGGGAAGAGACCCAGTACTTC
TRBV5-1	TRBJ2-5	TRBD2	-	CASSLAGRDQETQYF	TGCGCCAGCAGCTTAGCGGGGCGGGATCAAGAGACCCAGTACTTC
TRBV20-1	TRBJ1-5	-	-	CSALDILSNQPQHF	TGCAGTGCCCTGGACATTCTTAGCAATCAGCCCCAGCATTTT
TRBV3-1	TRBJ1-1	TRBD1	few	CASTPWTGNTEAFF	TGTGCCAGCACGCCGTGGACAGGGAACACTGAAGCTTTCTTT
TRBV2	TRBJ2-7	-	-	CASRKTHTGQYF	TGTGCCAGCAGGAAGACTCACACGGGGCAGTACTTC
TRBV2	TRBJ2-3	-	few	CASTQSDTQYF	TGTGCCAGCACCCAGTCAGATACGCAGTATTTT
TRBV25-1	TRBJ2-1	-	once	CASSDPPSSSGTFDNEQFF	TGTGCCAGCAGTGACCCACCGTCTTCCTCCGGGACGTTTGACAATGAGCAGTTCTTC
TRBV7-8	TRBJ2-1	-	few	CASSLTYEQFF	TGTGCCAGCAGCTTAACATACGAGCAGTTCTTC
TRBV5-1	TRBJ1-2	TRBD1	-	CASSLGQGTDGYTF	TGCGCCAGCAGCTTGGGACAGGGGACGGACGGCTACACCTTC
TRBV4-1	TRBJ1-2	TRBD1	few	CASSPIGTGQGYTF	TGCGCCAGCAGCCCCATCGGGACAGGGCAAGGCTACACCTTC
TRBV25-1	TRBJ2-5	-	-	CASSLSGYETQYF	TGTGCCAGCAGCCTCTCTGGCTACGAGACCCAGTACTTC
TRBV11-2	TRBJ2-1	TRBD1	few	CASTRYRGAYNEQFF	TGTGCCAGCACCAGATACAGGGGAGCCTACAATGAGCAGTTCTTC
TRBV12-3/TRBV12-4	TRBJ2-1	TRBD2	few	CASSLGGGRYNEQFF	TGTGCCAGCAGTTTAGGGGGAGGGCGATACAATGAGCAGTTCTTC
TRBV10-3	TRBJ2-7	TRBD2	few	CAISGAGVSYEQYF	TGTGCCATCAGTGGGGCGGGAGTTTCCTACGAGCAGTACTTC
TRBV2	TRBJ1-2	-	-	CASSEALTRDRSYGYTF	TGTGCCAGCAGTGAAGCGCTTACGAGGGACCGGAGCTATGGCTACACCTTC
TRBV7-2	TRBJ1-1	-	many	CASSWELQVAHTEAFF	TGTGCCAGCAGCTGGGAATTACAGGTCGCCCACACTGAAGCTTTCTTT
TRBV2	TRBJ2-2	-	few	CASSDYRNLNTGELFF	TGTGCCAGCAGTGACTACAGAAATCTGAACACCGGGGAGCTGTTTTTT
TRBV18	TRBJ2-1	TRBD1	-	CASSPGYGTGNGEQFF	TGTGCCAGCTCACCTGGGTACGGGACAGGGAACGGTGAGCAGTTCTTC
TRBV30	TRBJ2-2	TRBD2	-	CAWSWTSGANTGELFF	TGTGCCTGGAGCTGGACTAGCGGAGCGAACACCGGGGAGCTGTTTTTT
TRBV24-1	TRBJ2-1	TRBD2	few	CATSDPTSGRAEYNEQFF	TGTGCCACCAGTGACCCGACTAGCGGGAGGGCCGAGTACAATGAGCAGTTCTTC
TRBV5-1	TRBJ2-1	-	-	CASSLARRAPSSYNEQFF	TGCGCCAGCAGCTTGGCCAGGCGGGCCCCCTCAAGCTACAATGAGCAGTTCTTC
TRBV29-1	TRBJ2-7	TRBD1	-	CSAAKLTGNGEQYF	TGCAGCGCCGCGAAGTTGACAGGGAACGGCGAGCAGTACTTC
TRBV4-3	TRBJ2-6	TRBD1	-	CASSQVATGVAGANVLTF	TGCGCCAGCAGCCAAGTAGCTACAGGGGTTGCGGGGGCCAACGTCCTGACTTTC
TRBV5-1	TRBJ1-1	-	few	CASSFITGDTEAFF	TGCGCCAGCAGCTTTATCACAGGTGATACTGAAGCTTTCTTT
TRBV5-5	TRBJ2-1	-	many	CASSFEGRVYNEQFF	TGTGCCAGCAGCTTTGAAGGCAGGGTCTACAATGAGCAGTTCTTC
TRBV7-2	TRBJ1-2	TRBD1	-	CASSADRNYGYTF	TGTGCCAGCAGCGCGGACAGGAACTATGGCTACACCTTC
TRBV5-1	TRBJ1-2	TRBD1	few	CASSQQGPSNGYTF	TGCGCCAGCAGCCAACAGGGGCCGAGCAATGGCTACACCTTC
TRBV5-1	TRBJ2-2	TRBD1	many	CASSLTQGASGELFF	TGCGCCAGCAGCTTGACTCAGGGGGCGAGCGGGGAGCTGTTTTTT
TRBV7-6	TRBJ2-5	TRBD1	-	CASSPGQGLQETQYF	TGTGCCAGCAGCCCGGGACAGGGGCTACAAGAGACCCAGTACTTC